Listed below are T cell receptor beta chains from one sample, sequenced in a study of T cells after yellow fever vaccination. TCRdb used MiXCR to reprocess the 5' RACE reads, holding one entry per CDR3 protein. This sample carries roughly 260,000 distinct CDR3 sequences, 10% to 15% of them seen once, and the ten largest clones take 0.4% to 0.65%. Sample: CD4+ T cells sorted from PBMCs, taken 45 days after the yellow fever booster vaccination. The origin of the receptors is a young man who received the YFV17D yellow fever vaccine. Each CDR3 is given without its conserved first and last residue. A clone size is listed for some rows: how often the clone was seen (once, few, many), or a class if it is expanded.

CDR3 protein: ANSFGQGRNNEQF
V gene: TRBV12-3/TRBV12-4
clone size: few

CDR3 protein: ASSSGQGILVNTEAF
V gene: TRBV5-1
clone size: NA

CDR3 protein: ASGVREADTQY
V gene: TRBV5-1
clone size: NA

CDR3 protein: ASSVSGVPGRNEQF
V gene: TRBV3-1
clone size: few

CDR3 protein: SCAGLAGVGETQY
V gene: TRBV20-1
clone size: NA

CDR3 protein: CARVSGRKNTGELF
V gene: TRBV20-1
clone size: NA

CDR3 protein: ASSFPGQGGKPLH
V gene: TRBV28
clone size: NA

CDR3 protein: ASREVTEAF
V gene: TRBV12-3/TRBV12-4
clone size: few

CDR3 protein: ATSRGDGNTEAF
V gene: TRBV15
clone size: NA

CDR3 protein: SAREGPREQY
V gene: TRBV20-1
clone size: few

CDR3 protein: ASSLLGGTGELF
V gene: TRBV7-2
clone size: many

CDR3 protein: ASSPVGVFNEQF
V gene: TRBV18
clone size: once

CDR3 protein: SALGGAETQY
V gene: TRBV29-1
clone size: few

CDR3 protein: ASSSGLAAFTDTQY
V gene: TRBV5-1
clone size: few

CDR3 protein: ASSLVGAEINSPLH
V gene: TRBV7-2
clone size: few

CDR3 protein: AAEGHSGANVLT
V gene: TRBV28
clone size: few

CDR3 protein: ASSYAHGGIYGYT
V gene: TRBV6-5
clone size: NA

CDR3 protein: SGTGRGQPQH
V gene: TRBV20-1
clone size: NA

CDR3 protein: ASSLVGSPREQY
V gene: TRBV5-1
clone size: few

CDR3 protein: ASSLVADQETQY
V gene: TRBV5-1
clone size: NA

CDR3 protein: ASSVQGGGIQY
V gene: TRBV25-1
clone size: many

CDR3 protein: ASSVEASMYEQY
V gene: TRBV9
clone size: few

CDR3 protein: ASRPTGTSGTEEQY
V gene: TRBV7-8
clone size: NA

CDR3 protein: ASSYSQNNEQF
V gene: TRBV5-1
clone size: NA

CDR3 protein: ASRAGLETQY
V gene: TRBV5-1
clone size: NA

CDR3 protein: ASSFLAGVRETQY
V gene: TRBV12-3/TRBV12-4
clone size: NA

CDR3 protein: ASSPGGSRSTDTQY
V gene: TRBV5-1
clone size: NA

CDR3 protein: ASSQDVGLPISYEQY
V gene: TRBV14
clone size: NA

CDR3 protein: ASSLAGANEQY
V gene: TRBV5-4
clone size: NA

CDR3 protein: ASRTGRGSGQGLGETQY
V gene: TRBV5-1
clone size: few

CDR3 protein: ASSSPPNGGSALH
V gene: TRBV12-3/TRBV12-4
clone size: NA

CDR3 protein: ASSLNRAVQPQH
V gene: TRBV7-2
clone size: few

CDR3 protein: AISRDRNSDTQY
V gene: TRBV10-3
clone size: NA

CDR3 protein: ASGPGLPYEQY
V gene: TRBV5-6
clone size: NA

CDR3 protein: SAPIAGISDTQY
V gene: TRBV20-1
clone size: NA

CDR3 protein: ASSPQQGAYEQY
V gene: TRBV4-3
clone size: many

CDR3 protein: ASSYPSTGEDF
V gene: TRBV6-5
clone size: NA